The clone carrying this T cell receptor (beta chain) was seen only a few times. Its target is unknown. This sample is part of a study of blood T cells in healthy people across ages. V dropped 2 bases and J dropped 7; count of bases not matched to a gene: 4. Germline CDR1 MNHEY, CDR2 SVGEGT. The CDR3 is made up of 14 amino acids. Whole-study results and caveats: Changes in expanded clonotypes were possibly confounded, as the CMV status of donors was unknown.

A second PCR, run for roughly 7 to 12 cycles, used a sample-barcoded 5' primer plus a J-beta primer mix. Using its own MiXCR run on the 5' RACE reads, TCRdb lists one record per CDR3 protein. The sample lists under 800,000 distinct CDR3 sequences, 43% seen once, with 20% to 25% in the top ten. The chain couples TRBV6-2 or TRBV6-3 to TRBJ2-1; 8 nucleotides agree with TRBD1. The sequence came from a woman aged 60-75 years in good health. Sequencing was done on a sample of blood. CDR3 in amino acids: CASSYQGARNEQFF. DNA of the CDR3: TGTGCCAGCAGTTACCAGGGGGCGAGGAATGAGCAGTTCTTC.